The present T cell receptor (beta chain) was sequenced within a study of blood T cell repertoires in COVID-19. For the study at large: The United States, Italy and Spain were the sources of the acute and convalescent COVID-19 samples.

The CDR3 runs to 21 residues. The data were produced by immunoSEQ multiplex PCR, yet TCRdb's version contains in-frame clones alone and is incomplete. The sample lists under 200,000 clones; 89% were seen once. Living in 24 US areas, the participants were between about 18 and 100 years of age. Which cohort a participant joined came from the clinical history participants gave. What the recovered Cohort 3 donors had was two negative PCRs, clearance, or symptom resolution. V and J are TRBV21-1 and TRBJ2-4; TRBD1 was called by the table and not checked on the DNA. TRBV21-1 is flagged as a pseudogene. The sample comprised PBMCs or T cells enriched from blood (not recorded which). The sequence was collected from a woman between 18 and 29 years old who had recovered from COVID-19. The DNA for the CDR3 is TGTGCCAGCAGCCAAACGCTCAGGGGGCGGAAATCTAAGTTAGCCAAAAACATTCAGTACTTC. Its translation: CASSQTLRGRKSKLAKNIQYF.